Following are 4 T cell receptor beta chains from one sample sequenced in a study of PD-1 blockade in classical Hodgkin lymphoma. Every patient experienced relapse after autologous stem cell transplantation, and brentuximab vedotin exposure varied. Method: immunoSEQ multiplex PCR; TCRdb's copy keeps in-frame clones and lacks some. The repertoire holds around 11,000 clones, with 60% to 80% as singletons. The specimen comprised peripheral blood mononuclear cells (PBMCs), sampled at baseline. The receptors were sampled from a human donor with classical Hodgkin lymphoma.

This chain links TRBV10-3 with TRBJ1-2, with unresolved D. The V gene lost 10 bases and the J gene lost 5 bases, with 17 bases spanning the gap. Looked up from germline, CDR1 is ENHRY and CDR2 is SYGVKD. The CDR3 has 13 residues. CDR3: CATTPGTTYGYTF. The CDR3, as DNA: TGTGCCACCACCCCCGGAACAACTTATGGCTACACCTTC.

This chain links TRBV6-5 with TRBJ2-1, with 9 bases that match TRBD2. The CDR3 is 14 amino acids. Trimming at V came to 4 bases and at J to 9 bases, leaving 7 bases not matched to a gene. Germline values: CDR1 MNHEY, CDR2 SVGAGI. The CDR3 sequence is CASSWAGGLAEQFF. CDR3 coding DNA: TGTGCCAGCAGTTGGGCGGGAGGGCTAGCTGAGCAGTTCTTC.

V gene TRBV27 combines with J gene TRBJ2-1, with TRBD1 matching 8 bases. After removal of 2 bases from V and 1 base from J, the junction contained 1 base not matched to a gene. Germline V gene sequence: CDR1 MNHEY, CDR2 SMNVEV (reference sequence). The CDR3 sequence is 15 residues long. CDR3 DNA sequence: TGTGCCAGCAGTTTAACAGGGGGGTCCTACAATGAGCAGTTCTTC. It is translated as CASSLTGGSYNEQFF.

This sequence joins TRBV15 and TRBJ2-5; TRBD2 aligns across 8 bases. With V trimmed by 0 bases and J by 0 bases, 9 bases remained unmatched. Looked up from germline, CDR1 is LNHNV and CDR2 is YYDKDF (reference sequence). CDR3 length: 18 amino acids. CDR3 amino acids: CATSRDQDSGTYQETQYF. The CDR3 nucleotides read TGTGCCACCAGCAGAGATCAGGATAGCGGGACCTACCAAGAGACCCAGTACTTC.